Presented here are 21 T cell receptor beta chains from one specimen sequenced in a study of T cell responses to AZD1222 COVID-19 vaccine. Produced via immunoSEQ multiplex PCR; TCRdb's table is partial and in-frame only. The sample includes 100,000 to 140,000 clones, around 90% of them seen just once. This material consisted of peripheral blood, taken on day 0 of AZD1222 vaccination. The receptors come from an adult in good health.

The chain carries TRBV4-1 and TRBJ2-7; D unresolved. The CDR3 loop spans 14 amino acids. Germline V gene sequence: CDR1 MGHRA, CDR2 YSYEKL. Trimming removed 3 bases at V and 0 bases at J, with 9 bases between. The CDR3 region is CASSHTWDSYEQYF. The CDR3 nucleotides read TGCGCCAGCAGCCATACTTGGGACTCCTACGAGCAGTACTTC.

The rearrangement uses TRBV19 and TRBJ2-3; the D call may be TRBD1 or TRBD2 (6 bases each). Germline values: CDR1 LNHDA, CDR2 SQIVND (reference sequence). Trimming stripped 2 bases from V and 4 bases from J, with 13 bases between. There are 15 residues in the CDR3. In DNA, the CDR3 is TGTGCCAGTAGTATATTGGGGGGCCGGGCAGATACGCAGTATTTT. Encoded protein: CASSILGGRADTQYF.

The chain couples TRBV2 to TRBJ1-5, with TRBD1 as a possible D gene (5 bases). V was clipped by 4 bases and J by 6 bases, with 10 bases between them. The CDR3 sequence is 13 residues long. The germline V gene encodes CDR1 SNHLY and CDR2 FYNNEI. CDR3 protein: CASSVGGTQPQHF. The CDR3, as DNA: TGTGCCAGCAGTGTTGGTGGGACTCAGCCCCAGCATTTT.

The chain has TRBV5-6 and TRBJ2-3; no firm D call. The V gene's germline CDR1 is SGHDT and CDR2 YYEEEE. Trimming stripped 5 bases from V and 4 bases from J, with 8 bases between. The CDR3 is 12 amino acids. This CDR3 reads CASSPGSDTQYF. CDR3 coding DNA: TGTGCCAGCAGTCCCGGCTCAGATACGCAGTATTTT.

The chain joins TRBV9 to TRBJ1-4; D remains ambiguous. CDR1 is SGDLS, CDR2 YYNGEE, per germline. There are 14 residues in the CDR3. V lost 3 bases to trimming and J lost 7 bases, with 13 bases between them. CDR3 sequence reads: CASSAEGKVEKLFF. CDR3 DNA sequence: TGTGCCAGCAGCGCGGAGGGCAAGGTTGAAAAACTGTTTTTT.

This chain links TRBV19 with TRBJ1-1, with D perhaps TRBD1 (5 bases). Germline V gene data show CDR1 as LNHDA and CDR2 as SQIVND (reference sequence). Trimming stripped 5 bases from V and 3 bases from J, with 13 bases between. CDR3 length: 14 amino acids. CDR3 amino acids: CASSREGLDTEAFF. In DNA form, the CDR3 reads TGTGCCAGTAGTCGTGAGGGGCTAGACACTGAAGCTTTCTTT.

The rearrangement uses TRBV3-1 (or the pseudogene TRBV3-2) and TRBJ1-1, with no clear D. Deletions cut 6 bases from V and 8 bases from J, with 13 bases between. This CDR3 spans 12 amino acids. The germline CDR1 and CDR2 sequences are LGHDT and YNNKEL (reference sequence). The CDR3 reads CASRTYSSEAFF. In DNA form, the CDR3 reads TGTGCCAGCAGGACGTACTCTTCCGAAGCTTTCTTT.

V gene TRBV7-2 combines with J gene TRBJ1-1; D possibly corresponds to TRBD1 (6 bases). Germline V gives CDR1 SGHTA, CDR2 FQGNSA. The CDR3 consists of 16 residues. Deletions cut 4 bases from V and 0 bases from J, with 15 bases between. The CDR3 reads CASSSTGSTLNTEAFF. CDR3 DNA sequence: TGTGCCAGCAGCTCTACAGGGTCAACCTTGAACACTGAAGCTTTCTTT.

This chain joins TRBV27 and TRBJ1-2; D is perhaps TRBD1 (6 bases). Germline lookup yields CDR1 MNHEY and CDR2 SMNVEV (reference sequence). The V and J ends lost 5 bases and 8 bases respectively, with 15 bases between them. The CDR3 is made up of 13 amino acids. The CDR3 DNA follows: TGTGCCAGCAGTCCCTACGGACAGCGGGGCTACACCTTC. Protein product: CASSPYGQRGYTF.

V gene TRBV28 combines with J gene TRBJ1-4; TRBD1 matches 8 bases. The CDR3 has 15 amino acids. The V gene end was trimmed by 6 bases and the J gene end by 0 bases; junction bases not matched to a gene: 3. In germline, CDR1 is MDHEN, CDR2 SYDVKM. The CDR3 DNA reads TGTGCCAGCAGGGGACAGGTAGCAACTAATGAAAAACTGTTTTTT. Its protein product is CASRGQVATNEKLFF.

V usage is TRBV24-1 and J usage is TRBJ1-5; D is ambiguous. Germline V gene sequence: CDR1 KGHDR, CDR2 SFDVKD. CDR3 size: 14 residues. Trimming left V 6 bases short and J 1 base short, with 9 bases between. The CDR3 DNA reads as TGTGCCACCAGTAGGGTTACAAGCAATCAGCCCCAGCATTTT. It codes for CATSRVTSNQPQHF.

This clone was counted between two and nine times. The chain recombines TRBV5-6 with TRBJ2-7; D is perhaps TRBD2 (5 bases). Germline V lookup: CDR1 SGHDT, CDR2 YYEEEE. The CDR3 contains 13 residues. Trimming shortened V by 1 base and J by 6 bases, and 11 bases separated the two germline ends. The CDR3 sequence is CASSLLDSLEQYF. The CDR3 DNA sequence: TGTGCCAGCAGCTTGCTGGACTCCCTCGAGCAGTACTTC.

Concerning this clone itself: The same CDR3 also results from other DNA sequences found in this sample. V and J are TRBV28 and TRBJ1-1; D perhaps matches TRBD1 (6 bases). CDR3 length: 14 amino acids. V gave up 6 bases and J gave up 0 bases, with 11 bases separating them. CDR1 is MDHEN, CDR2 SYDVKM, per germline. The CDR3 loop reads CASSPGALNTEAFF. The CDR3 nucleotides are TGTGCCAGCAGCCCAGGGGCCCTGAACACTGAAGCTTTCTTT.

The chain employs TRBV6-2 or TRBV6-3 and TRBJ1-1; D perhaps matches TRBD1 (5 bases). V was cut by 6 bases and J by 0 bases, with 23 bases left in between. Germline CDR1 and CDR2: MNHEY and SVGEGT. The CDR3 totals 18 residues. CDR3 in amino acids: CASSFTARQGIMNTEAFF. CDR3 in DNA: TGTGCCAGCAGCTTTACGGCCAGGCAGGGAATAATGAACACTGAAGCTTTCTTT.

The table lists this clone with a few counts. This rearrangement joins TRBV10-2 to TRBJ1-5; TRBD1 agrees at 10 bases. This CDR3 has 15 residues. Germline V lookup: CDR1 WSHSY, CDR2 SAAADI. The trim removed 4 bases at V and 7 bases at J, leaving 7 bases unmatched. CDR3: CASSGGQGESQPQHF. CDR3 in DNA: TGCGCCAGCAGTGGAGGACAGGGGGAAAGCCAGCCCCAGCATTTT.

The J gene is TRBJ1-3, the V gene TRBV6-2 or TRBV6-3; the D is unclear. Germline CDR1 MNHEY, CDR2 SVGEGT. V lost 4 bases and J lost 0, with 7 bases in between. The CDR3 extends over 14 amino acids. The CDR3 DNA is TGTGCCAGCAGTTGGAGCGACTCTGGAAACACCATATATTTT. Amino acid sequence: CASSWSDSGNTIYF.

The V gene is TRBV20-1, the J gene TRBJ2-7, with 8 nucleotides matching TRBD2. Per the germline V gene, CDR1 is DFQATT and CDR2 is SNEGSKA (reference sequence). J lost 0 bases, V lost 5 bases, and 6 bases had no gene match. CDR3 length equals 14 residues. The CDR3 region has the DNA TGCAGTGCTTGTGGGAGCGGGAGCTCCTACGAGCAGTACTTC. Translation gives CSACGSGSSYEQYF.

The V and J genes are TRBV5-3 and TRBJ1-3; D possibly corresponds to TRBD1 (6 bases). TRBV5-3 is classed as an ORF, of uncertain function. Deletions cut 5 bases from V and 8 bases from J, with 23 bases between. CDR3 length equals 16 residues. DNA for the CDR3: TGTGCCAGAAGTTTTGTTCTAGGGGGGGATATAGACACCATATATTTT. This sequence encodes CARSFVLGGDIDTIYF.

This chain links TRBV2 with TRBJ1-2; unclear D gene. Germline CDR1 SNHLY, CDR2 FYNNEI. With 3 bases removed from V and 8 bases from J, the gap between germline ends came to 7 bases. The CDR3 is 11 amino acids. This CDR3 is CASSEIRGYTF. In DNA, the CDR3 is TGTGCCAGCAGTGAGATCCGGGGCTACACCTTC.

This clone was seen once. This chain uses TRBV14 with TRBJ2-1; maybe TRBD2 (7 bases). The germline gives CDR1 SGHDN, CDR2 FVKESK. This CDR3 has 15 amino acids. Trimming removed 3 bases at V and 6 bases at J, with 15 bases between. CDR3 nucleotides: TGTGCCAGCAGCCAGAACGGGGGGCTAGGCAATGAGCAGTTCTTC. This translates into CASSQNGGLGNEQFF.

The rearrangement uses TRBV7-4 and TRBJ1-5; possibly TRBD1 for D (5 bases). The length of the CDR3 is 14 residues. The V and J ends lost 1 base and 6 bases respectively, with 10 bases between them. Germline V gene sequence: CDR1 SGHVT, CDR2 SQSDAQ. The CDR3 sequence is CASSLVGDGQPQHF. The CDR3 DNA reads TGTGCCAGCAGCTTAGTGGGGGACGGTCAGCCCCAGCATTTT.